This T cell receptor (beta chain) was identified during a study of OX40 agonist ivuxolimab in advanced cancers. Study-level background: Ivuxolimab, which targeted the costimulatory receptor OX40 (CD134), was an agonistic, fully human IgG2 monoclonal antibody. Partial responses occurred in three dose-escalation patients: two with cutaneous melanoma and one with hepatocellular carcinoma. Of the roughly 53 patients in dose escalation, about 20 had hepatocellular carcinoma, approximately 15 had melanoma, 9 had renal cell carcinoma and 9 had head and neck cancer. Intravenous ivuxolimab was administered to patients every 2 weeks at six dose levels: 0.01, 0.1, 0.3, 1.5, 3 and 10 mg/kg. Prior anti-PD-1, anti-PD-L1 or anti-CTLA-4 therapy was permitted, and checkpoint inhibitors had been received by more than 35% of dose-escalation patients. In the dose-escalation cohort, 75% to 85% of patients were male, and the mean age was 60 years with a range of roughly 20 to 85. The purpose of peripheral TCRbeta sequencing was to test whether ivuxolimab changed TCR sequence diversity and led to clonal T-cell expansion. The paper reports the monotherapy dose-escalation portion (N ≈ 50 patients) of the phase I ivuxolimab trial. Study-wide conclusions, independent of this receptor: Clonal expansion of both CD4+ and CD8+ blood T cells was observed from baseline to week 6 at doses 0.1 to 3.0 mg/kg. After ivuxolimab, CD8+ T cells had more expanded clones than CD4+ T cells on average. Which antigens the clonally expanded peripheral T cells were specific for was not determined. In the 0.1-3.0 mg/kg groups, partial responders had among the lowest normalized peripheral clonal expansion, particularly in CD8+ T cells. Low levels of normalized T-cell clonal expansion were also shown by some nonresponding patients.

In the case of this clone: The antigen it recognizes is unknown. Nothing much larger sits one base from this clone, and base qualities are not available.

Genomic DNA was extracted from sorted cells for sequencing of the TCRbeta CDR3 region. The immunoSEQ Assay was used to sequence the TCRbeta CDR3 regions. TCRdb obtained this table from immuneACCESS and retained in-frame rearrangements with V and J assigned. These tables miss some clones; where compared with another copy, unresolved V genes account for less than half of the shortfall, and the remainder is unexplained. For this sample the table gives 45,000 to 65,000 clones, of which 77% were detected only once. 6.3% of the sample is held by the ten biggest clonotypes. From the cysteine through the phenylalanine, the CDR3 covers 16 amino acids. The sequence is cut down to CDR3 DNA, 48 bases in frame from base 1. From the germline V gene, CDR1 is KGHSH and CDR2 is LQKENI. Between the V and J ends, shortened by 3 bases and 4 bases respectively, the junction contains 18 bases. The trial excluded patients who had a history of autoimmune disease or were on systemic immunosuppression. Peripheral blood for TCR sequencing was collected from all dose cohorts at baseline, on cycle 4 day 1, and on cycle 7 day 1. The samples were drawn from a first-in-human, open-label, multicenter phase I dose-escalation trial of ivuxolimab. Adults with locally advanced or metastatic melanoma, renal cell, hepatocellular, or head and neck squamous cell carcinoma were enrolled in the trial. Before TCR sequencing, CD4+ T cells and CD8+ T cells from peripheral blood were sorted into separate populations.

The V gene is TRBV18 and the J gene is TRBJ1-1; matching of 5 bases hints at TRBD1 as the D gene. Specimen: CD4+ or CD8+ T cells sorted from blood, collected in a trial of the OX40 agonist ivuxolimab. This receptor was taken from an adult with an advanced solid tumor such as melanoma, head and neck, liver or kidney cancer. CDR3 reads: CASSPRIQDGSTEAFF. The DNA sequence is TGTGCCAGCTCACCTAGAATACAGGATGGGAGCACTGAAGCTTTCTTT. The CDR3, completed at both ends by the reference TRBV18 and TRBJ1-1 genes, gives the full variable domain NAGVMQNPRHLVRRRGQEARLRCSPMKGHSHVYWYRQLPEEGLKFMVYLQKENIIDESGMPKERFSAEFPKEGPSILRIQQVVRGDSAAYFCASSPRIQDGSTEAFFGQGTRLTVV.